The text below deals with one TCR beta chain. Antigen: not known. V lost 6 bases and J lost 10; bases outside the gene matches: 15. The CDR3 has 14 amino acids. Germline V gene data show CDR1 as SGHNT and CDR2 as YYREEE (reference sequence). The time point here: blood 4 weeks post-SBRT, at nephrectomy. Treatment denoted: 15 Gy SBRT to primary tumor, nephrectomy 4 weeks later. Nephrectomy followed 15 Gy stereotactic body radiation by 4 weeks. Serial blood draws occurred at baseline and 2 and 4 weeks post-SBRT. This record comes from a study of radiation and T cells in renal cell carcinoma. Broader study findings: Baseline intratumoral clonotype presence is unknown without pretreatment biopsies.

The data were produced by immunoSEQ multiplex PCR, yet TCRdb's version contains in-frame clones alone and is incomplete. The profile shows about 170,000 clones, less than 90% of them singletons. Specimen: blood, collected from a patient whose treatment included radiotherapy and nephrectomy. This clonotype was obtained from a woman aged 50 to 60 with renal cell carcinoma. The chain employs TRBV5-4 and TRBJ1-2, with 7 bases that match TRBD1. CDR3 sequence (DNA): TGTGCCAGCACCATTGGGGGGGGACAGCGTCCCTACACCTTC. Translating it yields CASTIGGGQRPYTF. The full variable domain, its missing parts supplied by reference TRBV5-4 and TRBJ1-2, is ETGVTQSPTHLIKTRGQQVTLRCSSQSGHNTVSWYQQALGQGPQFIFQYYREEENGRGNFPPRFSGLQFPNYSSELNVNALELDDSALYLCASTIGGGQRPYTFGSGTRLTVV.